The sequence of this T cell receptor (beta chain) was determined in a study of CD8+CD57+ T cells in acquired aplastic anemia. Across the whole study: When averaged, DNA from sorted CD4+ and CD8+ cells came to 2.5 to 3.5 ug. Read counts for CD4+ cells (from healthy donors) averaged about 10.8 million.

The CDR3 is made up of 16 amino acids. Germline values: CDR1 LNHDA, CDR2 SQIVND (reference sequence). Trimming took off 0 bases at V and 2 bases at J, with 13 bases between the two ends. Study-wide findings and caveats: Patients shared 25 to 35 CD8+ CDR3 sequences with controls. The study found no significant CD8+ Simpson's diversity difference between patients and controls.

TCR beta VDJ and CDR3 were profiled, and genomic DNA was the template. MiXCR, applied by TCRdb to the reads, yields one record per CDR3 protein. The table records some 120,000 distinct CDR3 sequences, more than 40% of them present only once. This clonotype was observed at least ten times. Its cognate antigen is unknown. The chain employs TRBV19 and TRBJ1-1, with a weak D call TRBD1 (5 bases). The sequence was collected from a human donor in good health, serving as a control. The sample comprised sorted CD4+, CD8+, or CD8+CD57+ T cells (not recorded which) from PBMCs. The CDR3 loop is CASSIDSGQGNTEAFF. CDR3 coding DNA: TGTGCCAGTAGTATAGACTCTGGGCAGGGAAACACTGAAGCTTTCTTT.